This passage covers 26 T cell receptor beta chains from one sample sequenced in a study of cytotoxic CD8 clonotypes in ibrutinib-treated CLL. The protocol was immunoSEQ multiplex PCR, while the TCRdb copy is restricted to in-frame clones and leaves out a portion. The sample has around 310,000 clones, about 77% seen once. Source: PBMCs, taken before ibrutinib treatment. The source of these receptors is a human donor with chronic lymphocytic leukemia.

This rearrangement joins TRBV19 to TRBJ2-6, with D hard to call. The CDR3 covers 16 residues. Trimming left V 5 bases short and J 0 bases short, with 11 bases between. Germline lookup yields CDR1 LNHDA and CDR2 SQIVND (reference sequence). The CDR3 nucleotides read TGTGCCAGTAGTCCCCGATCTCTCTCTGGGGCCAACGTCCTGACTTTC. This translates into CASSPRSLSGANVLTF.

J is TRBJ2-7 and V is TRBV5-1, with TRBD1 as a possible D gene (5 bases). Looked up from germline, CDR1 is SGHRS and CDR2 is YFSETQ. V lost 0 bases and J lost 6, with 16 bases in between. The CDR3 is made up of 15 amino acids. The CDR3 DNA reads TGCGCCAGCAGCTTGGCAGCAGGACACTACATCGAGCAGTACTTC. This sequence encodes CASSLAAGHYIEQYF.

The gene calls are TRBV27 and TRBJ1-2; TRBD1 is a possible D gene (6 bases). The CDR3 is 13 residues long. The V and J ends lost 5 bases and 12 bases respectively, with 19 bases between them. The germline CDR1 and CDR2 sequences are MNHEY and SMNVEV (reference sequence). In DNA, the CDR3 is TGTGCCAGCAGTCCCCCTTGGGACACCAGGGACACCTTC. It codes for CASSPPWDTRDTF.

The CDR3 is CATEVFTEAFF. The CDR3 nucleotides read TGTGCCACTGAAGTGTTCACTGAAGCTTTCTTT. V gene TRBV2 combines with J gene TRBJ1-1; D unresolved. The ends were cut back, 10 bases at V and 4 bases at J, with 10 bases in the middle. This CDR3 comprises 11 residues. Germline V lookup: CDR1 SNHLY, CDR2 FYNNEI.

This chain connects TRBV4-1 to TRBJ2-7, with D possibly matching TRBD2 (6 bases). V lost 1 base and J lost 6, with 16 bases in between. Looked up from germline, CDR1 is MGHRA and CDR2 is YSYEKL. This CDR3 comprises 15 residues. The CDR3 bases are TGCGCCAGCAGCCAAGTGGGAGGTATAGGGGCCGAGCAGTACTTC. It is translated as CASSQVGGIGAEQYF.

The chain combines TRBV14 with TRBJ2-7; D unresolved. With 3 bases removed from V and 7 bases from J, the gap between germline ends came to 7 bases. Germline loops: CDR1 SGHDN, CDR2 FVKESK. The CDR3 is made up of 11 amino acids. For the CDR3, the DNA is TGTGCCAGCAGCCAGGGTTGGGAGCAGTACTTC. It translates to CASSQGWEQYF.

The V call is TRBV7-2, the J call TRBJ1-2; D gene ambiguous. Looked up from germline, CDR1 is SGHTA and CDR2 is FQGNSA. The CDR3 has 16 residues. V lost 6 bases to trimming and J lost 1 base, with 18 bases between them. The CDR3 is CASRSSWQEFNYGYTF. DNA for the CDR3: TGTGCCAGCAGGTCATCGTGGCAGGAGTTTAACTATGGCTACACCTTC.

This chain joins TRBV7-9 and TRBJ2-7; unclear D gene. Per the germline V gene, CDR1 is SEHNR and CDR2 is FQNEAQ (reference sequence). The germline V and J ends were trimmed by 5 bases and 2 bases, with 10 bases remaining between them. This CDR3 comprises 13 residues. The CDR3 loop reads CASSPSYTYEQYF. CDR3 DNA: TGTGCCAGCAGCCCCAGTTACACCTACGAGCAGTACTTC.

This clone was seen more than once but under ten times. Within the sample, other DNA sequences also encode this same CDR3. The J gene is TRBJ2-3, the V gene TRBV5-6; no clear D. Germline V CDR1 and CDR2: SGHDT, YYEEEE. Trimming took off 0 bases at V and 1 base at J, with 3 bases between the two ends. The CDR3 has 13 amino acids. The CDR3 DNA reads TGTGCCAGCAGCTTGGAACGCACAGATACGCAGTATTTT. As protein: CASSLERTDTQYF.

This clone has just a few counts. V and J are TRBV10-3 and TRBJ1-2; no definite D call. Trimming pared 0 bases from V and 3 bases from J, leaving 14 bases between. Germline assignment: CDR1 ENHRY and CDR2 SYGVKD. There are 16 residues in the CDR3. The CDR3 loop is CAISESSGRYDYGYTF. CDR3 bases: TGTGCCATCAGTGAGTCATCAGGCAGGTACGACTATGGCTACACCTTC.

V and J are TRBV2 and TRBJ2-2; D call uncertain. CDR3 length equals 16 residues. The germline V and J ends were trimmed by 7 bases and 3 bases, with 18 bases remaining between them. Germline-derived CDR1 and CDR2 are SNHLY and FYNNEI. The CDR3: CASTRHPRIYTGELFF. CDR3 bases: TGTGCCAGCACGCGCCACCCTCGGATATACACCGGGGAGCTGTTTTTT.

The J gene is TRBJ2-3, the V gene TRBV14; the match to TRBD2 covers 9 bases. In germline, CDR1 is SGHDN, CDR2 FVKESK. The CDR3 is 16 amino acids. J lost 1 base, V lost 2 bases, and 4 bases had no gene match. The CDR3 here is CASSQLTSGGTDTQYF. CDR3 nucleotide sequence: TGTGCCAGCAGCCAACTGACTAGCGGAGGCACAGATACGCAGTATTTT.

The V and J genes are TRBV4-1 and TRBJ1-1; no clear D. This CDR3 is built from 14 residues. Trimming left V 4 bases short and J 2 bases short, with 11 bases between. Germline values: CDR1 MGHRA, CDR2 YSYEKL. CDR3 in amino acids: CASSRDLGNTEAFF. CDR3 nucleotides: TGCGCCAGCAGCCGAGACTTGGGAAACACTGAAGCTTTCTTT.

V usage is TRBV7-6 and J usage is TRBJ1-2, with a tentative D call TRBD1 (5 bases). The germline V and J ends were trimmed by 1 base and 4 bases, with 7 bases remaining between them. This CDR3 has 13 residues. The germline V gene encodes CDR1 SGHVS and CDR2 FNYEAQ. The CDR3 DNA is TGTGCCAGCAGCTTAGTTGGGACCTATGGCTACACCTTC. Translated, it gives CASSLVGTYGYTF.

The rearrangement uses TRBV27 and TRBJ2-5, with no clear D. This CDR3 is 13 amino acids long. V dropped 3 bases and J dropped 2 bases, with 7 bases sitting between them. Germline V gives CDR1 MNHEY, CDR2 SMNVEV (reference sequence). As DNA, the CDR3 is TGTGCCAGCAGTTTCTTAGATCAAGAGACCCAGTACTTC. It translates to CASSFLDQETQYF.

The chain joins TRBV28 to TRBJ2-1, with D perhaps TRBD2 (6 bases). The CDR3 has 16 amino acids. Germline CDR1 MDHEN, CDR2 SYDVKM. V gave up 3 bases and J gave up 8 bases, with 20 bases separating them. CDR3 in amino acids: CASSFTGLTAMDEQFF. Here the CDR3 DNA reads TGTGCCAGCAGTTTCACGGGACTCACCGCTATGGATGAGCAGTTCTTC. Full variable domain (missing parts from reference TRBV28 and TRBJ2-1): DVKVTQSSRYLVKRTGEKVFLECVQDMDHENMFWYRQDPGLGLRLIYFSYDVKMKEKGDIPEGYSVSREKKERFSLILESASTNQTSMYLCASSFTGLTAMDEQFFGPGTRLTVL.

The chain carries TRBV6-5 and TRBJ2-1; the match to TRBD2 covers 8 bases. This CDR3 comprises 11 residues. The V and J ends lost 7 bases and 9 bases, in that order; junction bases with no gene match: 2. CDR1 is MNHEY and CDR2 is SVGAGI in the germline V gene. The CDR3 sequence is CASTAGGEQFF. The CDR3 region has the DNA TGTGCCAGCACCGCGGGGGGTGAGCAGTTCTTC.

This chain joins TRBV9 and TRBJ2-7, with TRBD2 identical over 8 bases. CDR1 is SGDLS and CDR2 is YYNGEE in the germline V gene. J was trimmed by 1 base and V by 3 bases; bases with no gene match: 3. The CDR3 contains 14 residues. CDR3 loop: CASSATSASYEQYF. The CDR3 DNA sequence: TGTGCCAGCAGCGCGACTAGCGCTTCCTACGAGCAGTACTTC.

The rearrangement joins TRBV9 to TRBJ2-1, with TRBD2 matching over 14 bases. In germline, CDR1 is SGDLS, CDR2 YYNGEE. V was clipped by 3 bases and J by 8 bases; unmatched bases: 4. This CDR3 is built from 15 residues. CDR3 coding DNA: TGTGCCAGCAGCGCGGGGACTAGCGGGAGCTATGAGCAGTTCTTC. Encoded protein: CASSAGTSGSYEQFF.

The V and J genes are TRBV6-4 and TRBJ1-5; D not certain. Germline V gene sequence: CDR1 MRHNA, CDR2 SNTAGT. The CDR3 consists of 15 residues. V lost 3 bases to trimming and J lost 3 bases, with 12 bases between them. Here the CDR3 DNA reads TGTGCCAGCAGTGAGGGTATAGGGCTCAATCAGCCCCAGCATTTT. This sequence encodes CASSEGIGLNQPQHF.

The gene calls are TRBV28 and TRBJ1-2; 8 nucleotides line up with TRBD1. Losses at the gene ends were 3 bases for V and 7 bases for J; bases not matched to a gene: 16. This CDR3 is built from 17 residues. Germline V CDR1 and CDR2: MDHEN, SYDVKM. The CDR3, as DNA: TGTGCCAGCAGTTTCGGGGGCCCGTGGCAGGGGGCCGGTGGCTACACCTTC. This translates into CASSFGGPWQGAGGYTF.

This clone was seen a handful of times. The chain employs TRBV9 and TRBJ2-7, with a weak D call TRBD1 (8 bases). V shed 4 bases and J shed 4 bases, with 15 bases lying between them. CDR3 length equals 14 residues. CDR1 is SGDLS and CDR2 is YYNGEE in the germline V gene. As DNA, the CDR3 is TGTGCCAGCAGCCCAGGACAGGGAGGGTACGAGCAGTACTTC. It is translated as CASSPGQGGYEQYF.

The chain has TRBV15 and TRBJ2-1; 16 bases agree with TRBD2. This CDR3 comprises 16 residues. Germline V gene sequence: CDR1 LNHNV, CDR2 YYDKDF (reference sequence). J was trimmed by 8 bases and V by 7 bases; bases with no gene match: 8. CDR3 amino acids: CATTKFGTSGRDEQFF. DNA for the CDR3: TGTGCCACCACCAAATTCGGGACTAGCGGGAGGGATGAGCAGTTCTTC.

This clone was seen just once. The V call is TRBV9, the J call TRBJ2-1; 8 bases fit TRBD2. With V trimmed by 6 bases and J by 2 bases, 10 bases remained unmatched. This CDR3 region has 16 residues. Germline V CDR1 and CDR2: SGDLS, YYNGEE. The CDR3 loop is CASTPVSGAAYNEQFF. CDR3 nucleotide sequence: TGTGCCAGCACCCCCGTTAGCGGGGCAGCCTACAATGAGCAGTTCTTC.

This clone has just one count. As DNA, the CDR3 is TGTGCCAGCAATCGCGGGGATCAAGAGACCCAGTACTTC. Protein product: CASNRGDQETQYF. V gene TRBV28 combines with J gene TRBJ2-5; TRBD2 is a possible D gene (6 bases). Trimming cost V 7 bases and J 2 bases, with 11 bases left between them. Per germline, CDR1 MDHEN and CDR2 SYDVKM. The CDR3 is 13 amino acids.

The CDR3 DNA follows: TGTGCCAGCAGCGCCCGGGACAAAACCCCCCAAGAGACCCAGTACTTC. This sequence encodes CASSARDKTPQETQYF. The chain uses TRBV21-1 and TRBJ2-5; the table calls TRBD1, which could not be checked here. TRBV21-1 is described as a pseudogene. This CDR3 is built from 16 residues.